A single sample is the source of the 19 T cell receptor beta chains below, sequenced in a study of shared clonotypes between healthy human individuals. CD45RO-negative CD8 cells positively selected for CCR7 made up the naive population, which excluded terminally differentiated effector memory CD45RA+ cells. This table comes from immunoSEQ multiplex PCR, and its TCRdb copy is limited to in-frame clones, with some not included. The repertoire has millions of clones, about 95% of them found once; the top ten carry about 1.1%. Sequenced input: naive CD8+ T cells sorted from blood. These receptor sequences come from a man aged 18 to 35 in good health.

The rearrangement uses TRBV5-6 and TRBJ2-1, with 7 bases aligning to TRBD1. This CDR3 has 15 amino acids. With 4 bases clipped from V and 8 bases from J, the junction kept 12 bases outside the gene matches. In germline, CDR1 is SGHDT, CDR2 YYEEEE. CDR3 loop: CASSPLEPTGDEQFF. CDR3 nucleotides: TGTGCCAGCAGCCCGCTGGAGCCTACAGGGGATGAGCAGTTCTTC.

Worth noting for this clone: The same CDR3 can be traced to other DNA sequences in this sample. The V and J genes are TRBV4-1 and TRBJ2-2, with D perhaps matching TRBD2 (6 bases). With 1 base removed from V and 1 base from J, the gap between germline ends came to 7 bases. Germline loops: CDR1 MGHRA, CDR2 YSYEKL. The CDR3 contains 15 residues. The CDR3 here is CASSQAGGNTGELFF. CDR3 in DNA: TGCGCCAGCAGCCAAGCCGGGGGGAACACCGGGGAGCTGTTTTTT.

The CDR3 coding sequence is TGTGCCAGCAGAGTCCGGGACAGCCCATACAATGAGCAGTTCTTC. Its protein is CASRVRDSPYNEQFF. The V gene is TRBV6-1, the J gene TRBJ2-1, with 7 bases aligning to TRBD1. The CDR3 sequence is 15 residues long. Trimming took 6 bases from V and 4 from J; bases not matched to a gene: 9. CDR1 and CDR2 (germline): MNHNS, SASEGT.

About this clone itself: The sample has other DNA sequences that encode this CDR3 too. V is TRBV7-9 and J is TRBJ2-7; a weak D match, TRBD1 (5 bases). Trimming removed 1 base from V and 7 bases from J, with 11 bases in between. Germline V gene lookup returns CDR1 SEHNR and CDR2 FQNEAQ (reference sequence). The CDR3 totals 13 residues. CDR3 amino acids: CASSLGGQGEQYF. The DNA for the CDR3 is TGTGCCAGCAGCTTAGGTGGTCAGGGAGAGCAGTACTTC.

This clone was seen only once. The rearrangement uses TRBV29-1 and TRBJ2-7, with TRBD2 as a possible D gene (6 bases). Germline V CDR1 and CDR2: SQVTM, ANQGSEA. The CDR3 length is 13 residues. The V end lost 4 bases, the J end lost 2 bases, and 12 bases lay between the germline ends. CDR3 DNA sequence: TGCAGCGTTGTCGGGAGAGGCGCCTACGAGCAGTACTTC. Translated: CSVVGRGAYEQYF.

This chain connects TRBV30 to TRBJ1-2; no reliable D call. The ends were cut back, 6 bases at V and 8 bases at J, with 16 bases in the middle. Per germline, CDR1 GTSNPN and CDR2 SVGIG (reference sequence). The CDR3 totals 12 residues. This chain's CDR3 is CACKSATVGYTF. The CDR3 coding sequence is TGTGCCTGCAAGTCGGCGACGGTGGGCTACACCTTC.

The V gene is TRBV7-9, the J gene TRBJ1-2, with TRBD1 matching over 7 bases. With 5 bases clipped from V and 5 bases from J, the junction kept 11 bases outside the gene matches. Germline values: CDR1 SEHNR, CDR2 FQNEAQ (reference sequence). This CDR3 region has 15 residues. As DNA, the CDR3 is TGTGCCAGCAGCCATCCAGGGGGTCGTCTGTATGGCTACACCTTC. This translates into CASSHPGGRLYGYTF.

This clone was recorded only once. V and J are TRBV7-9 and TRBJ1-4; D not resolved. The ends were cut back, 1 base at V and 4 bases at J, with 10 bases in the middle. Germline V gene data show CDR1 as SEHNR and CDR2 as FQNEAQ (reference sequence). CDR3 length: 15 residues. As DNA, the CDR3 is TGTGCCAGCAGCTTAGTCCAAACGAATAATGAAAAACTGTTTTTT. Encoded protein: CASSLVQTNNEKLFF.

For this clone: This same CDR3 is encoded by further DNA sequences in the sample. The chain recombines TRBV19 with TRBJ1-2; D not resolved. V was clipped by 2 bases and J by 2 bases, with 6 bases between them. The length of the CDR3 is 13 residues. CDR1 is LNHDA and CDR2 is SQIVND in the germline V gene (reference sequence). CDR3 sequence: CASSISGNYGYTF. CDR3 in DNA: TGTGCCAGTAGTATATCGGGAAACTATGGCTACACCTTC.

The chain has TRBV28 and TRBJ2-4, with unresolved D. The germline CDR1 and CDR2 sequences are MDHEN and SYDVKM. The CDR3 consists of 14 residues. V was trimmed by 7 bases and J by 0 bases, leaving 10 bases between them. CDR3 protein: CASKTKLAKNIQYF. CDR3 nucleotide sequence: TGTGCCAGCAAGACGAAACTAGCCAAAAACATTCAGTACTTC.

The rearrangement links TRBV7-9 to TRBJ2-5; 10 nucleotides match TRBD1. The CDR3 contains 15 residues. V lost 5 bases to trimming and J lost 7 bases; unmatched junction nucleotides: 10. Germline V gene data show CDR1 as SEHNR and CDR2 as FQNEAQ (reference sequence). In nucleotides, the CDR3 is TGTGCCAGCAGCGGACGAGGGACAGGGGAAGTGACCCAGTACTTC. Residues: CASSGRGTGEVTQYF. Full variable domain (remainder filled in from reference TRBV7-9 and TRBJ2-5): DTGVSQNPRHKITKRGQNVTFRCDPISEHNRLYWYRQTLGQGPEFLTYFQNEAQLEKSRLLSDRFSAERPKGSFSTLEIQRTEQGDSAMYLCASSGRGTGEVTQYFGPGTRLLVL.

V gene TRBV5-6 combines with J gene TRBJ2-1; D is perhaps TRBD2 (5 bases). CDR3 length: 14 residues. The germline gives CDR1 SGHDT, CDR2 YYEEEE. The V end lost 1 base, the J end lost 6 bases, and 11 bases lay between the germline ends. CDR3: CASSLHASLNEQFF. The CDR3 DNA follows: TGTGCCAGCAGCTTGCACGCTAGCCTCAATGAGCAGTTCTTC.

The chain is built from TRBV27 and TRBJ2-3; 14 nucleotides line up with TRBD2. The CDR3 has 12 amino acids. CDR1 MNHEY and CDR2 SMNVEV come from the germline V gene (reference sequence). Trimming cost V 5 bases and J 15 bases; bases outside gene matches: 4. The CDR3: CASSQGTSGGYF. The CDR3 coding sequence is TGTGCCAGCAGTCAAGGGACTAGCGGGGGATATTTT.

This sequence joins TRBV6-5 and TRBJ1-1; no firm D call. Trimming removed 0 bases at V and 4 bases at J, with 9 bases between. The CDR3 length is 14 residues. Germline CDR1 reads MNHEY; CDR2 reads SVGAGI. The chain's CDR3 is CASSYSEGFTEAFF. The DNA for the CDR3 is TGTGCCAGCAGTTACTCAGAAGGGTTCACTGAAGCTTTCTTT.

This clone was found once. The rearrangement links TRBV7-9 to TRBJ2-7; TRBD2 might be the D (5 bases). Germline assignment: CDR1 SEHNR and CDR2 FQNEAQ (reference sequence). The length of the CDR3 is 16 residues. Trimming took 5 bases from V and 4 from J, leaving 21 bases between them. CDR3 protein: CASSPVVTKAGYEQYF. DNA of the CDR3: TGTGCCAGCAGCCCGGTGGTGACGAAGGCGGGTTACGAGCAGTACTTC. Supplemented by reference TRBV7-9 and TRBJ2-7, the full variable domain reads DTGVSQNPRHKITKRGQNVTFRCDPISEHNRLYWYRQTLGQGPEFLTYFQNEAQLEKSRLLSDRFSAERPKGSFSTLEIQRTEQGDSAMYLCASSPVVTKAGYEQYFGPGTRLTVT.

The chain combines TRBV28 with TRBJ1-2, with D uncertain. Germline-derived CDR1 and CDR2 are MDHEN and SYDVKM. There are 14 residues in the CDR3. The V end lost 2 bases, the J end lost 4 bases, and 11 bases lay between the germline ends. The CDR3 DNA is TGTGCCAGCAGTTTAAGCGAGGGTTTCTATGGCTACACCTTC. This codes for CASSLSEGFYGYTF.

The J gene is TRBJ1-2, the V gene TRBV7-9; D possibly corresponds to TRBD1 (5 bases). Trimming removed 5 bases at V and 2 bases at J, with 15 bases between. This CDR3 has 15 amino acids. The germline CDR1 and CDR2 sequences are SEHNR and FQNEAQ (reference sequence). DNA for the CDR3: TGTGCCAGCAGCATCGGGGGAGAACCCAACTATGGCTACACCTTC. Residues: CASSIGGEPNYGYTF.

The rearrangement links TRBV2 to TRBJ2-7, with TRBD1 identical over 7 bases. Unmatched junction bases numbered 15, after V lost 10 bases and J lost 3 bases. The CDR3 has 15 residues. Germline V gene sequence: CDR1 SNHLY, CDR2 FYNNEI. The CDR3 protein is CAILDRAKAFYEQYF. In nucleotides, the CDR3 is TGTGCCATCTTAGACAGGGCCAAAGCCTTCTACGAGCAGTACTTC.

The rearrangement uses TRBV9 and TRBJ2-7, with 12 positions matching TRBD2. CDR1 is SGDLS, CDR2 YYNGEE, per germline. V was pared by 5 bases and J by 2 bases, with 5 bases of the junction left unmatched. The CDR3 length is 15 residues. DNA for the CDR3: TGTGCCAGCAGTGCTCTAGCGGGGGGGACCTACGAGCAGTACTTC. Translation gives CASSALAGGTYEQYF. Full variable domain (rest looked up from reference TRBV9 and TRBJ2-7): DSGVTQTPKHLITATGQRVTLRCSPRSGDLSVYWYQQSLDQGLQFLIQYYNGEERAKGNILERFSAQQFPDLHSELNLSSLELGDSALYFCASSALAGGTYEQYFGPGTRLTVT.